A single sample is the source of the 19 T cell receptor beta chains below, sequenced in a study of T cell repertoires in cytomegalovirus infection. These receptors have no identified antigens. One entry per CDR3 protein, called by TCRdb with MiXCR from the reads. The table shows about 900,000 distinct CDR3 sequences, with more than 25% occurring only once. This sample comprised cultured CD8+ T cells from PBMCs, obtained from culture after CMV antigen stimulation. Every receptor here comes from a human donor in good health (CMV status not recorded). Some clones in this sample may be carry-over from other donors' samples.

This clonotype was seen more than once but under ten times. V usage is TRBV27 and J usage is TRBJ2-5, with unresolved D. CDR3 size: 14 residues. CDR1 MNHEY and CDR2 SMNVEV come from the germline V gene (reference sequence). The V end lost 5 bases, the J end lost 7 bases, and 17 bases lay between the germline ends. The DNA of the CDR3 is TGTGCCAGCAGTCCCGGGCCTCCGGATGGGACCCAGTACTTC. It is translated as CASSPGPPDGTQYF.

In this sample, this clonotype turned up a few times. This chain uses TRBV12-5 with TRBJ2-2, with a possible D match to TRBD2 (5 bases). V gave up 3 bases and J gave up 1 base, with 18 bases separating them. Germline V gene data show CDR1 as LGHNT and CDR2 as FRNRAP. There are 18 residues in the CDR3. CDR3 loop: CASGFRLGSAMNTGELFF. CDR3 in DNA: TGTGCTAGTGGTTTTCGTTTGGGGAGTGCCATGAACACCGGGGAGCTGTTTTTT.

V is TRBV12-3 or TRBV12-4 and J is TRBJ1-3, with 8 positions matching TRBD1. V trimming: 4 bases; J trimming: 1 base; junction bases outside the gene matches: 3. The CDR3 contains 15 residues. DNA of the CDR3: TGTGCCAGCAGTTGGCAGGGGGCTTCTGGAAACACCATATATTTT. Its translation is CASSWQGASGNTIYF.

This chain connects TRBV4-1 to TRBJ1-2; maybe TRBD1 (6 bases). CDR1 and CDR2 from the germline V gene are MGHRA and YSYEKL. This CDR3 has 15 amino acids. Trimming shortened V by 5 bases and J by 3 bases, and 16 bases separated the two germline ends. The CDR3 is CASSNHREADYGYTF. CDR3 sequence (DNA): TGCGCCAGCAGCAACCACAGGGAGGCCGACTATGGCTACACCTTC.

This clonotype came up a few times. CDR3 loop: CASSSPGHLYNEQFF. The CDR3, as DNA: TGTGCCAGCAGTTCCCCGGGACACCTCTACAATGAGCAGTTCTTC. The V call is TRBV12-3 or TRBV12-4, the J call TRBJ2-1, with D possibly TRBD1 on 6 matching bases. V was shortened by 4 bases and J by 3 bases, with 13 bases between the two germline ends. CDR3 length equals 15 residues.

CDR3 coding DNA: TGTGCCAGTCGACACCGGGACAATACGAACACTGAAGCTTTCTTT. Protein: CASRHRDNTNTEAFF. The V and J genes are TRBV19 and TRBJ1-1; D may be TRBD1 (6 bases). Germline values: CDR1 LNHDA, CDR2 SQIVND (reference sequence). V was clipped by 8 bases and J by 1 base, with 17 bases between them. The CDR3 runs to 15 residues. The full variable domain, with the rest looked up from reference TRBV19 and TRBJ1-1, is DGGITQSPKYLFRKEGQNVTLSCEQNLNHDAMYWYRQDPGQGLRLIYYSQIVNDFQKGDIAEGYSVSREKKESFPLTVTSAQKNPTAFYLCASRHRDNTNTEAFFGQGTRLTVV.

This rearrangement joins TRBV5-5 to TRBJ2-2, with D unresolved. CDR1 and CDR2 (germline): SGHKS, YYEKEE (reference sequence). V was pared by 4 bases and J by 0 bases, with 10 bases between. The CDR3 totals 15 residues. This CDR3 reads CASSTLPANTGELFF. DNA of the CDR3: TGTGCCAGCAGCACGTTACCAGCGAACACCGGGGAGCTGTTTTTT.

The V and J genes are TRBV10-3 and TRBJ1-2; D gene unclear. V was trimmed by 1 base and J by 3 bases, leaving 18 bases between them. Germline V CDR1 and CDR2: ENHRY, SYGVKD. The CDR3 has 17 residues. The DNA of the CDR3 is TGTGCCATCAGTGAGTATCCAGTTTCCTTAACCGACTATGGCTACACCTTC. Protein: CAISEYPVSLTDYGYTF.

Turning to this clonotype: One base away lies a much larger clone, so this may be a sequencing read error. The rearrangement uses TRBV7-9 and TRBJ2-6, with 8 bases that match TRBD1. Germline CDR1 is SEHNR and CDR2 is FQNEAQ (reference sequence). The CDR3 has 17 residues. Written as DNA, the CDR3 is TGTGCCAGCAGAGGACAGGGCGTAACATCTGGGGCCTACGTCCTGACTTTC. It is translated as CASRGQGVTSGAYVLTF.

This clonotype turned up a few times. The V and J genes are TRBV7-3 and TRBJ2-1; D call uncertain. V dropped 2 bases and J dropped 5 bases, with 13 bases sitting between them. Germline V lookup: CDR1 SGHTA, CDR2 FQGTGA. The CDR3 contains 15 residues. CDR3 nucleotides: TGTGCCAGCAGCTTAGTGGACGCCCCCAACAATGAGCAGTTCTTC. It encodes CASSLVDAPNNEQFF. Full variable domain (remainder filled in from reference TRBV7-3 and TRBJ2-1): GAGVSQTPSNKVTEKGKYVELRCDPISGHTALYWYRQSLGQGPEFLIYFQGTGAADDSGLPNDRFFAVRPEGSVSTLKIQRTERGDSAVYLCASSLVDAPNNEQFFGPGTRLTVL.

This clonotype was detected a few times. The gene calls are TRBV15 and TRBJ1-5, with a weak D call TRBD1 (6 bases). The CDR3 has 15 residues. Germline loops: CDR1 LNHNV, CDR2 YYDKDF (reference sequence). V lost 0 bases to trimming and J lost 5 bases, with 11 bases between them. The CDR3 spells CATSRDWGAYQPQHF. Written as DNA, the CDR3 is TGTGCCACCAGCAGAGATTGGGGGGCATATCAGCCCCAGCATTTT.

This clonotype was observed a handful of times. The CDR3 loop reads CASSLARGRETQYF. CDR3 nucleotide sequence: TGTGCCAGCAGCTTGGCCCGAGGGAGAGAGACCCAGTACTTC. The V and J genes are TRBV5-5 and TRBJ2-5, with a possible D match to TRBD2 (5 bases). Germline-derived CDR1 and CDR2 are SGHKS and YYEKEE (reference sequence). V gave up 0 bases and J gave up 4 bases, with 10 bases separating them. There are 14 residues in the CDR3.

V gene TRBV4-3 combines with J gene TRBJ2-1; 9 nucleotides align to TRBD2. Trimming removed 0 bases from V and 3 bases from J; junction bases left unmatched: 3. In germline, CDR1 is LGHNA, CDR2 YSLEER. CDR3 length equals 16 residues. The chain's CDR3 is CASSQDRLADYNEQFF. The CDR3 DNA reads TGCGCCAGCAGCCAAGATCGACTAGCGGACTACAATGAGCAGTTCTTC.

The chain joins TRBV7-4 to TRBJ2-7; D gene unclear. The germline V gene has CDR1 SGHVT and CDR2 SQSDAQ. V lost 5 bases and J 6 bases, leaving 14 bases between the germline ends. This CDR3 region has 13 residues. The CDR3 spells CASSMVPASEQYF. CDR3 nucleotide sequence: TGTGCCAGCAGCATGGTCCCCGCAAGCGAGCAGTACTTC. Filled out from reference TRBV7-4 and TRBJ2-7, the complete variable domain reads GAGVSQSPRYKVAKRGRDVALRCDSISGHVTLYWYRQTLGQGSEVLTYSQSDAQRDKSGRPSGRFSAERPERSVSTLKIQRTEQGDSAVYLCASSMVPASEQYFGPGTRLTVT.

This clonotype was counted ten times or more. The J gene is TRBJ1-2, the V gene TRBV12-3 or TRBV12-4; no clear D. The CDR3 totals 11 residues. Between the trimmed V and J ends, which lost 4 bases and 5 bases, there was a span of 5 bases. CDR3 bases: TGTGCCAGCAGTTCAGCTTATGGCTACACCTTC. Its protein is CASSSAYGYTF.

This rearrangement joins TRBV19 to TRBJ2-1; 7 nucleotides match TRBD2. The J segment lost 4 bases and the V segment lost 3 bases, leaving 6 bases of the junction unmatched. CDR1 is LNHDA, CDR2 SQIVND, per germline (reference sequence). This CDR3 comprises 15 residues. The CDR3 nucleotides are TGTGCCAGTAGTATCCGGCGGGAGATGTACAATGAGCAGTTCTTC. It specifies CASSIRREMYNEQFF.

The chain employs TRBV6-6 and TRBJ2-7; TRBD2 aligns across 8 bases. Germline trimming cut 4 bases from V and 5 bases from J; bases unmatched to any gene: 13. CDR1 MNHNY and CDR2 SVGAGI come from the germline V gene (reference sequence). The CDR3 extends over 16 amino acids. CDR3 bases: TGTGCCAGCAGTTTCCAGCCGGGGGGGGTATCCAACGAGCAGTACGTC. It yields the protein CASSFQPGGVSNEQYV.

There are a few counts of this clonotype. V usage is TRBV7-6 and J usage is TRBJ2-3, with 12 bases aligning to TRBD2. There are 15 residues in the CDR3. CDR1 is SGHVS and CDR2 is FNYEAQ in the germline V gene. Trimming at V came to 2 bases and at J to 5 bases, leaving 2 bases not matched to a gene. CDR3 bases: TGTGCCAGCAGCTTATCGACTAGCGGGAGAGATACGCAGTATTTT. Translation: CASSLSTSGRDTQYF.

This clonotype was observed many times. The genes are TRBV27 and TRBJ1-6; TRBD1 matches at 8 bases. The trim removed 5 bases at V and 10 bases at J, leaving 13 bases unmatched. The CDR3 length is 16 residues. Germline values: CDR1 MNHEY, CDR2 SMNVEV (reference sequence). DNA for the CDR3: TGTGCCAGCAGTCTGGACAGCGGGACAGGTGTATCACCCCTCCACTTT. Translating it yields CASSLDSGTGVSPLHF.